This T cell receptor (beta chain) was identified during a study of technical replicates of blood from a few donors. Measured with immunoSEQ multiplex PCR; TCRdb has only the in-frame clones, and not every one. The sample comprises about 14,000 clones, 84% of which are singletons, and roughly a tenth rests with the top ten. This CDR3 region has 15 residues. V was shortened by 4 bases and J by 0 bases, with 13 bases between the two germline ends. Germline V lookup: CDR1 LNHDA, CDR2 SQIVND (reference sequence). The V gene is TRBV19, the J gene TRBJ2-7; possibly TRBD2 for D (6 bases). Sequencing was performed on PBMCs. The source is a human donor in good health. CDR3 sequence (DNA): TGTGCCAGTAGTACCGGGACTGCAAGCTCCTACGAGCAGTACTTC. Protein: CASSTGTASSYEQYF.